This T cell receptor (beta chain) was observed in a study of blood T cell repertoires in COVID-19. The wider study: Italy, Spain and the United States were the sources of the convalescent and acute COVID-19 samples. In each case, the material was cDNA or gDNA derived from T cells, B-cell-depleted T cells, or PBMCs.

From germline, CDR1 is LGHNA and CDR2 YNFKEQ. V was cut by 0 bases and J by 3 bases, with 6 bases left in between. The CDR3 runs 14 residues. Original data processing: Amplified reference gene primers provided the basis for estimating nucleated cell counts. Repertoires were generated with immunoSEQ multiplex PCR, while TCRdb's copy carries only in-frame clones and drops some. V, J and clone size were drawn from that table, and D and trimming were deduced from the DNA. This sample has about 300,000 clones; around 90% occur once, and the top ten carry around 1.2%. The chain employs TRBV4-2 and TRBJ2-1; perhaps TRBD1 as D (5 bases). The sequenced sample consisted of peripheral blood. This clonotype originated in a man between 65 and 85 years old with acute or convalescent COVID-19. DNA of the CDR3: TGTGCCAGCAGCCAAGACAGGGTCTACAATGAGCAGTTCTTC. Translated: CASSQDRVYNEQFF.